A single sample gave rise to the 10 T cell receptor beta chains below, sequenced in a study of CD8+ T cells in alopecia areata. RNA extraction and reverse transcription yielded cDNA as sequencing template. Sequencing used immunoSEQ multiplex PCR; TCRdb keeps in-frame clones, though not all of them. The profile shows 95,000 to 100,000 clones, 50% to 75% of them singletons. Treatment of the sample: oral pan-JAK inhibitor, 5-10 mg twice daily. This specimen consisted of CD8+ T cells sorted from blood, obtained at week 4, from a patient treated with tofacitinib. The source is a human donor with alopecia areata.

This sequence joins TRBV29-1 and TRBJ2-1; TRBD1 aligns across 9 bases. The CDR3 length is 13 residues. J was trimmed by 6 bases and V by 6 bases; bases with no gene match: 6. Germline CDR1 and CDR2: SQVTM and ANQGSEA. The CDR3 DNA is TGCAGCGTAGGACAGGGGCCGGTCAATGAGCAGTTCTTC. Protein product: CSVGQGPVNEQFF.

Relative to its sample, this clone is medium-sized. This sequence joins TRBV13 and TRBJ1-1; no reliable D call. V dropped 6 bases and J dropped 2 bases, with 16 bases sitting between them. CDR3 length: 15 residues. In germline, CDR1 is PRHDT, CDR2 FYEKMQ (reference sequence). The CDR3 DNA is TGTGCCAGCAGTCAAGAGGGCAGCCCAAACACTGAAGCTTTCTTT. Residues: CASSQEGSPNTEAFF.

On this clone itself: A far larger clone is a single base away, which makes a read error likely. This chain connects TRBV5-1 to TRBJ2-7; D gene uncertain. The CDR3 runs to 15 residues. Trimming removed 2 bases from V and 0 bases from J, with 12 bases in between. Germline CDR1 reads SGHRS; CDR2 reads YFSETQ. As DNA, the CDR3 is TGCGCCAGCAGCTTAGATCCCACGTTCTCCTACGAGCAGTACTTC. It specifies CASSLDPTFSYEQYF.

This chain uses TRBV27 with TRBJ2-3, with D possibly being TRBD1 or TRBD2 (5 bases each). The CDR3 loop spans 15 amino acids. Per germline, CDR1 MNHEY and CDR2 SMNVEV (reference sequence). Trimming took off 5 bases at V and 4 bases at J, with 16 bases between the two ends. The CDR3 is CASSMGTLEADTQYF. In DNA, the CDR3 is TGTGCCAGCAGTATGGGGACGTTGGAGGCAGATACGCAGTATTTT.

This clone was found a few times. The chain combines TRBV7-9 with TRBJ2-3; weak D call: TRBD2 (5 bases). With 4 bases removed from V and 0 bases from J, the gap between germline ends came to 14 bases. The CDR3 has 16 amino acids. Germline loops: CDR1 SEHNR, CDR2 FQNEAQ (reference sequence). The CDR3 nucleotides are TGTGCCAGCAGCTCTTTTCTAGCTGAGAGCACAGATACGCAGTATTTT. This gives the protein CASSSFLAESTDTQYF.

V gene TRBV4-1 combines with J gene TRBJ2-1; 7 bases agree with TRBD2. This CDR3 region has 15 residues. Looked up from germline, CDR1 is MGHRA and CDR2 is YSYEKL. The junction had 2 bases not matched to a gene; V was cut back by 0 bases and J by 3 bases. This CDR3 reads CASSQERTSYNEQFF. CDR3 sequence (DNA): TGCGCCAGCAGCCAAGAACGGACTAGCTACAATGAGCAGTTCTTC.

Worth noting for this clone: An end of the junction differs from the germline gene, which may be a read error. The chain recombines TRBV27 with TRBJ1-5; 11 bases align to TRBD1. The germline CDR1 and CDR2 sequences are MNHEY and SMNVEV (reference sequence). The CDR3 totals 17 residues. The CDR3 DNA reads as TGTGCCAGCAGTCTATCTGGACAGGGGGCCTCGGGTCAGCCCCAGCATTTT. This translates into CASSLSGQGASGQPQHF.

The chain couples TRBV29-1 to TRBJ2-1; 12 nucleotides match TRBD2. V was pared by 3 bases and J by 3 bases, with 3 bases of the junction left unmatched. Germline V gene lookup returns CDR1 SQVTM and CDR2 ANQGSEA. CDR3 length equals 15 residues. The CDR3 is CSVDRTSGNYNEQFF. For the CDR3, the DNA is TGCAGCGTTGATAGGACTAGCGGGAACTACAATGAGCAGTTCTTC.

This clone was seen once. V usage is TRBV29-1 and J usage is TRBJ2-7; D might be TRBD1 or TRBD2, each matching 6 bases. Trimming took 7 bases from V and 3 from J, leaving 16 bases between them. The CDR3 is 13 residues long. Germline-derived CDR1 and CDR2 are SQVTM and ANQGSEA. CDR3 sequence reads: CSARAGDFYEQYF. CDR3 nucleotides: TGCAGCGCGCGAGCAGGGGACTTCTACGAGCAGTACTTC.

This chain joins TRBV30 and TRBJ1-2, with 10 bases matching TRBD1. Germline V gene sequence: CDR1 GTSNPN, CDR2 SVGIG (reference sequence). The CDR3 extends over 13 amino acids. Trimming removed 2 bases from V and 6 bases from J; junction bases left unmatched: 3. The CDR3 coding sequence is TGTGCCTGGAGTATGACAGGGGGCGATGGCTACACCTTC. Translated, it gives CAWSMTGGDGYTF.